The clone carrying this TCR beta chain was detected many times. As yet, its antigen is unknown. Employing constant-segment primers, 5'RACE generated TCR alpha and TCR beta cDNA libraries bearing sample barcodes and UMIs. TCRdb fed the 5' RACE reads into MiXCR, producing one record per CDR3 protein. The table has about 150,000 distinct CDR3 sequences, about 19% seen once. These data are taken from a study of T-cell memory formation after mild COVID-19. Overall study context: TCR clusters were mostly donor specific.

General study points: CM and EM subsets held most contracting CD4+ clones; EMRA held CD8+ ones.

The CDR3 has 13 residues. Germline V gene sequence: CDR1 SGHTA, CDR2 FQGNSA. The junction had 3 bases not matched to a gene; V was cut back by 3 bases and J by 5 bases. V and J are TRBV7-2 and TRBJ2-5, with TRBD2 matching 7 bases. This sequence was found in an adult woman who had mild COVID-19 (a few samples of this study predate the infection). Cell type and time point are not known. The sample was PBMCs or a T cell subset sorted from them (not recorded which). DNA of the CDR3: TGTGCCAGCAGCTTGACTAGCTTGGAGACCCAGTACTTC. Translating it yields CASSLTSLETQYF. Combining the CDR3 with reference TRBV7-2 and TRBJ2-5 gives the whole variable domain GAGVSQSPSNKVTEKGKDVELRCDPISGHTALYWYRQSLGQGLEFLIYFQGNSAPDKSGLPSDRFSAERTGGSVSTLTIQRTQQEDSAVYLCASSLTSLETQYFGPGTRLLVL.